One and the same sample provided the 15 T cell receptor beta chains below, sequenced in a study of beta chain features in type 1 diabetes (dated by TCRdb to 2017 to 2018). Preparation of the library involved the immunoSEQ multiplex PCR assay. All of the isolated RNA was reverse transcribed with the High Capacity cDNA Reverse Transcription Kit, so expressed TCRB transcripts were sequenced. TCRdb took over this immuneACCESS table, retaining in-frame rearrangements with V and J assigned. Such tables are incomplete; in checked studies, under half of the missing clones stem from an unresolved V gene, and the remainder is unexplained. This sample is represented by under 450,000 clones; roughly 13% of them were singletons. The ten top clones hold approximately 0.038% of the sample. Sequencing was performed on naive CD4+ T cells from blood. The sample's cell subset or site label, decoded: true naive CD4+ T cells. These receptors came from a man aged 30 to 39 in good health.

This chain's CDR3 is CSVGPTTDTQYF. The CDR3 nucleotides are TGCAGCGTTGGCCCCACCACAGATACGCAGTATTTT. The rearrangement joins TRBV29-1 to TRBJ2-3; D unclear. The CDR3 sequence is 12 residues long. CDR1 is SQVTM, CDR2 ANQGSEA, per germline. V dropped 4 bases and J dropped 2 bases, with 7 bases sitting between them.

This clone was detected a few times. The CDR3 nucleotides are TGTGCCAGCAGGATGCTTGACAGGGGGCAAGAGACCCAGTACTTC. It codes for CASRMLDRGQETQYF. The V and J genes are TRBV27 and TRBJ2-5; 9 bases map to TRBD1. Germline CDR1 MNHEY, CDR2 SMNVEV (reference sequence). With 6 bases clipped from V and 2 bases from J, the junction kept 7 bases outside the gene matches. CDR3 size: 15 residues.

This clone was recorded a few times. The chain has TRBV4-3 and TRBJ2-2; D call uncertain. Trimming left V 1 base short and J 2 bases short, with 8 bases between. CDR3 length: 15 amino acids. CDR1 is LGHNA and CDR2 is YSLEER in the germline V gene. The CDR3, as DNA: TGCGCCAGCAGCCAAGTAACAGCCAACACCGGGGAGCTGTTTTTT. This codes for CASSQVTANTGELFF.

In this sample, this clone turned up once. The gene calls are TRBV7-9 and TRBJ1-2, with 7 nucleotides matching TRBD1. This CDR3 comprises 15 residues. After removal of 0 bases from V and 0 bases from J, the junction contained 1 base not matched to a gene. CDR1 is SEHNR, CDR2 FQNEAQ, per germline (reference sequence). CDR3 protein: CASSLAGTANYGYTF. CDR3 sequence (DNA): TGTGCCAGCAGCTTAGCCGGGACAGCTAACTATGGCTACACCTTC.

The genes are TRBV13 and TRBJ1-5; the D is unclear. This CDR3 comprises 14 residues. Between the trimmed V and J ends, which lost 4 bases and 2 bases, there was a span of 9 bases. Germline V gene sequence: CDR1 PRHDT, CDR2 FYEKMQ (reference sequence). CDR3 region: CASSSGWGNQPQHF. The CDR3 DNA reads as TGTGCCAGCAGCTCCGGCTGGGGCAATCAGCCCCAGCATTTT.

J is TRBJ1-5 and V is TRBV30; D remains ambiguous. V shed 3 bases and J shed 5 bases, with 11 bases lying between them. The CDR3 loop spans 13 amino acids. In germline, CDR1 is GTSNPN, CDR2 SVGIG (reference sequence). The CDR3 nucleotides are TGTGCCTGGAGCGGAGGGTTGGATCAGCCCCAGCATTTT. It yields the protein CAWSGGLDQPQHF.

V usage is TRBV27 and J usage is TRBJ2-7, with 9 bases aligning to TRBD1. The CDR3 totals 12 residues. With V trimmed by 6 bases and J by 4 bases, 1 base remained unmatched. Looked up from germline, CDR1 is MNHEY and CDR2 is SMNVEV (reference sequence). For the CDR3, the DNA is TGTGCCAGCAGGACAGGGGGTTACGAGCAGTACTTC. The encoded protein is CASRTGGYEQYF.

This clone was observed at least ten times. The chain combines TRBV15 with TRBJ2-1; perhaps TRBD2 as D (5 bases). CDR1 LNHNV and CDR2 YYDKDF come from the germline V gene (reference sequence). The length of the CDR3 is 12 residues. V was cut by 3 bases and J by 8 bases, with 8 bases left in between. As DNA, the CDR3 is TGTGCCACCAGCAGGCCGAGGGATGAGCAGTTCTTC. It translates to CATSRPRDEQFF.

The J gene is TRBJ2-3, the V gene TRBV29-1; 7 bases align to TRBD1. The junction had 11 bases not matched to a gene; V was cut back by 8 bases and J by 0 bases. The CDR3 spans 15 residues. Germline V gene lookup returns CDR1 SQVTM and CDR2 ANQGSEA. CDR3 residues: CSPCWGTASTDTQYF. CDR3 in DNA: TGCAGCCCGTGTTGGGGGACAGCTAGCACAGATACGCAGTATTTT.

In its sample, this clone was seen a few times. The chain couples TRBV20-1 to TRBJ2-5; D unresolved. Trimming pared 0 bases from V and 7 bases from J, leaving 6 bases between. The CDR3 consists of 11 residues. Germline V gives CDR1 DFQATT, CDR2 SNEGSKA (reference sequence). This CDR3 reads CSARDLGTQYF. In DNA, the CDR3 is TGCAGTGCTAGAGATCTTGGGACCCAGTACTTC.

A few counts support this clone. V usage is TRBV6-1 and J usage is TRBJ2-3; unclear D gene. Germline V CDR1 and CDR2: MNHNS, SASEGT. Deletions cut 6 bases from V and 4 bases from J, with 5 bases between. This CDR3 comprises 11 residues. CDR3 DNA: TGTGCCAGCAGCTCGGCAGATACGCAGTATTTT. Its protein is CASSSADTQYF.

The gene calls are TRBV2 and TRBJ2-7, with D perhaps matching TRBD2 (7 bases). The CDR3 has 13 residues. Germline V gene sequence: CDR1 SNHLY, CDR2 FYNNEI. The V gene lost 5 bases and the J gene lost 6 bases, with 14 bases spanning the gap. The CDR3 is CASSPMAGAEQYF. CDR3 bases: TGTGCCAGCAGTCCGATGGCGGGGGCCGAGCAGTACTTC.

This clone was detected only a few times. The rearrangement joins TRBV7-2 to TRBJ2-7; a possible D gene is TRBD2 (5 bases). CDR1 is SGHTA, CDR2 FQGNSA, per germline. This CDR3 has 15 amino acids. V was clipped by 0 bases and J by 4 bases, with 13 bases between them. The CDR3 spells CASSLALGRSYEQYV. CDR3 DNA sequence: TGTGCCAGCAGCTTAGCACTAGGACGAAGTTACGAGCAGTACGTC.

A few counts support this clone. The V and J genes are TRBV5-1 and TRBJ1-1; D is ambiguous. From germline, CDR1 is SGHRS and CDR2 YFSETQ. This CDR3 comprises 12 residues. V lost 10 bases to trimming and J lost 4 bases, with 14 bases between them. CDR3 in amino acids: CASSFGGTEAFF. Here the CDR3 DNA reads TGCGCCTCCAGTTTCGGCGGCACTGAAGCTTTCTTT. Full variable domain (rest looked up from reference TRBV5-1 and TRBJ1-1): KAGVTQTPRYLIKTRGQQVTLSCSPISGHRSVSWYQQTPGQGLQFLFEYFSETQRNKGNFPGRFSGRQFSNSRSEMNVSTLELGDSALYLCASSFGGTEAFFGQGTRLTVV.

The V gene is TRBV9, the J gene TRBJ2-3; D call uncertain. V lost 4 bases and J 6 bases, leaving 6 bases between the germline ends. The CDR3 totals 11 residues. Germline CDR1 SGDLS, CDR2 YYNGEE. The CDR3 bases are TGTGCCAGCAGCTCAGTTGATACGCAGTATTTT. Translated: CASSSVDTQYF.